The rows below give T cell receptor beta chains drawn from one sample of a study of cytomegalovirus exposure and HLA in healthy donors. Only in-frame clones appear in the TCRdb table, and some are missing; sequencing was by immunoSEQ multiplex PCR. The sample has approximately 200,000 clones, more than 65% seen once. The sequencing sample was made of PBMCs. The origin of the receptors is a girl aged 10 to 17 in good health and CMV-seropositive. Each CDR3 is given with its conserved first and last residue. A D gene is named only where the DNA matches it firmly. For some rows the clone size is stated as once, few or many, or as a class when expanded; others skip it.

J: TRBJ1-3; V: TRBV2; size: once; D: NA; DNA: TGTGCCAGCACCCCGAGACAGTTCTCTGGAAACACCATATATTTT; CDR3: CASTPRQFSGNTIYF
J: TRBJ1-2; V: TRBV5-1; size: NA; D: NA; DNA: TGCGCCAGCAGCTTGGGAGACAGCTTCTATGGCTACACCTTC; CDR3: CASSLGDSFYGYTF
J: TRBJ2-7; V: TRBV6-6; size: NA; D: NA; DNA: TGTGCCAGCAGTTCGACACAGACCTACGAGCAGTACTTC; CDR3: CASSSTQTYEQYF
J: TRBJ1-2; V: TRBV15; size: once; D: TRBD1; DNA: TGTGCCACCAGCAGAGGGGCAGGGGGCTATGGCTACACCTTC; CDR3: CATSRGAGGYGYTF
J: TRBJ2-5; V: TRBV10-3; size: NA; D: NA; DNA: TGTGCCTCCAGGAGGGACCAAGAGACCCAGTACTTC; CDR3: CASRRDQETQYF
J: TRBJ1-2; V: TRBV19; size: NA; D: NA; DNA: TGTGCCAGTAGTCCGGGGGGTAATGGCTACACCTTC; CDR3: CASSPGGNGYTF
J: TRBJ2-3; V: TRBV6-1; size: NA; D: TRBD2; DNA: TGTGCCAGCAAAGCGGGGGACATATACACAGATACGCAGTATTTT; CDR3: CASKAGDIYTDTQYF
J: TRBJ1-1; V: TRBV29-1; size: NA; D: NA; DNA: TGCAGCGTTGATAGTGGCAGGGGAACTGAAGCTTTCTTT; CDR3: CSVDSGRGTEAFF
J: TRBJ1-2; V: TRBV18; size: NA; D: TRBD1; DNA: TGTGCCAGCTCACCGGCAGGGGGTCAAAATAGGAACTATGGCTACACCTTC; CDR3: CASSPAGGQNRNYGYTF
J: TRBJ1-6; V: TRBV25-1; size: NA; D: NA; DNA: TGTGCCACCCGGACAGACACTAATTCACCCCTCCACTTT; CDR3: CATRTDTNSPLHF
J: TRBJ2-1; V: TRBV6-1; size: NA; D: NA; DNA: TGTGCCAGTGTCAGGGGGGCCTTAGATGAGCAGTTCTTC; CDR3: CASVRGALDEQFF
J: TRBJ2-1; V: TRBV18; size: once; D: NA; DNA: TGTGCCAGCTCACCACGACAGACCTCCTACAATGAGCAGTTCTTC; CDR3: CASSPRQTSYNEQFF
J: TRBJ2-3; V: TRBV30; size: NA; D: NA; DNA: TGTGCCTGGGGGTCCAGTCGAGACAGTACTAGCACAGATACGCAGTATTTT; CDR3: CAWGSSRDSTSTDTQYF
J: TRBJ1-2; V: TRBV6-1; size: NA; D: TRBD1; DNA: TGTGCCAGCGGACAGGGCCGTAACTATGGCTACACCTTC; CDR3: CASGQGRNYGYTF
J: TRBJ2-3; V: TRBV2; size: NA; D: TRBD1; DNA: TGTGCCAGCAGCCGTCGAGGACAGGGCAGCACAGATACGCAGTATTTT; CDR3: CASSRRGQGSTDTQYF
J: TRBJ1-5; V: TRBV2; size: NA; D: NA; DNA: TGTGCCAGCAGTGTAAGTCTTAGTAATCAGCCCCAGCATTTT; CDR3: CASSVSLSNQPQHF